This record concerns one T cell receptor (beta chain) sequence. The cDNA was generated through 5'RACE incorporating 10-nucleotide random UMIs. TCRdb passed the 5' RACE reads through MiXCR, listing each CDR3 protein once. The sample holds about 50,000 distinct CDR3 sequences, approximately 17% seen once. The sample belongs to a study of neurological immune-mediated disorders. The CDR3 is 21 residues long. V dropped 4 bases and J dropped 1; count of bases not matched to a gene: 18. From germline, CDR1 is SEHNR and CDR2 FQNEAQ (reference sequence). Volunteers from a blood bank in Maryland, USA, made up the healthy controls. Unsorted libraries were generated from 2 million PBMCs. These cells had been stored in RNAlater at -80 C.

Sequencing was done on a sample of PBMCs. The clonotype comes from a man aged 55 to 70 in good health. The chain joins TRBV7-9 to TRBJ2-7; 14 nucleotides line up with TRBD2. The DNA for the CDR3 is TGTGCCAGCAGCTCGACAGCTTCCGGGACTAGCGGGAGATCGAGATCCTACGAGCAGTACTTC. Its translation: CASSSTASGTSGRSRSYEQYF.